The 2 T cell receptor beta chains reported below all come from one sample, sequenced in a study of T cells in Graves' hyperthyroidism and ophthalmopathy. TCR beta CDR3 regions were amplified from RNA. The TCR CDR3 first-round RT-PCR relied on the HTBI primer set. TCRdb redid the calling of the multiplex PCR reads with MiXCR, one entry per CDR3 protein. The repertoire has nearly 750,000 distinct CDR3 sequences, about 35% of them found once; the top ten carry more than 25%. Material: blood. The receptors were gathered from a woman in her forties with Graves' hyperthyroidism.

The rearrangement uses TRBV11-3 and TRBJ2-5; tentatively, D is TRBD1 (6 bases). The germline gives CDR1 SGHNT, CDR2 YENEEA. Trimming took off 5 bases at V and 2 bases at J, with 18 bases between the two ends. The CDR3 has 16 amino acids. The CDR3 DNA sequence: TGTGCCAGCAGCCAAGAGCCCTGGACAGAACAAGAGACCCAGTACTTC. This sequence encodes CASSQEPWTEQETQYF.

The chain combines TRBV9 with TRBJ1-1; no firm D call. CDR1 and CDR2 (germline): SGDLS, YYNGEE. V was trimmed by 2 bases and J by 4 bases, leaving 15 bases between them. This CDR3 has 15 amino acids. CDR3 DNA sequence: TGTGCCAGCAGCGTCAGTGGTTGGGTCGGCACTGAAGCTTTCTTT. Its translation is CASSVSGWVGTEAFF.